Each of the 31 T cell receptor beta chains below was sequenced from the same sample in a study of CD8+CD57+ T cells in acquired aplastic anemia. Profiles of TCR beta VDJ and CDR3 were generated from a genomic DNA template. MiXCR, run by TCRdb on the reads, gives a single entry per CDR3 protein. The data show 200,000 or so distinct CDR3 sequences, 50% to 75% seen once. Material: sorted CD4+, CD8+, or CD8+CD57+ T cells (not recorded which) from PBMCs. Receptors originate from a human donor with severe aplastic anemia or a healthy control (not recorded which).

This clonotype was seen many times. This chain links TRBV9 with TRBJ2-7, with 11 bases matching TRBD1. The CDR3 contains 14 residues. The V and J ends lost 3 bases and 7 bases, in that order; junction bases with no gene match: 6. Germline-derived CDR1 and CDR2 are SGDLS and YYNGEE. The DNA for the CDR3 is TGTGCCAGCAGCGCGGACAGGGGGCCTATGGAGCAGTACTTC. Its translation is CASSADRGPMEQYF.

In this sample, this clonotype turned up many times. The chain couples TRBV4-2 to TRBJ1-2, with D unresolved. This CDR3 comprises 15 residues. V was trimmed by 0 bases and J by 5 bases, leaving 13 bases between them. Germline loops: CDR1 LGHNA, CDR2 YNFKEQ. The CDR3 DNA reads as TGTGCCAGCAGCCAAGATCTAGGCCCTCTTTATGGCTACACCTTC. It specifies CASSQDLGPLYGYTF.

There are a few counts of this clonotype. The chain carries TRBV24-1 and TRBJ1-4; D is ambiguous. Germline V gene data show CDR1 as KGHDR and CDR2 as SFDVKD. Trimming stripped 4 bases from V and 0 bases from J, with 8 bases between. There are 15 residues in the CDR3. CDR3 sequence: CATSEGSATNEKLFF. In DNA, the CDR3 is TGTGCCACCAGTGAGGGATCCGCAACTAATGAAAAACTGTTTTTT.

Relative to its sample, this clonotype is large. The rearrangement uses TRBV7-3 and TRBJ2-3; 7 nucleotides agree with TRBD2. The CDR3 has 18 amino acids. V lost 1 base, J lost 2 bases, and 12 bases stayed unmatched. Looked up from germline, CDR1 is SGHTA and CDR2 is FQGTGA. The CDR3 is CASSLNVFGGTHTDTQYF. CDR3 coding DNA: TGTGCCAGCAGCTTAAATGTTTTCGGGGGGACCCACACAGATACGCAGTATTTT.

The chain recombines TRBV29-1 with TRBJ1-2; D unresolved. The CDR3 runs to 13 residues. The germline CDR1 and CDR2 sequences are SQVTM and ANQGSEA. Trimming pared 5 bases from V and 2 bases from J, leaving 12 bases between. The CDR3, as DNA: TGCAGCGTTCTGATCGGACGGAACTATGGCTACACCTTC. Translation: CSVLIGRNYGYTF.

This clonotype was counted between two and nine times. The genes are TRBV7-2 and TRBJ2-1; 10 nucleotides agree with TRBD2. V trimming: 5 bases; J trimming: 9 bases; junction bases outside the gene matches: 7. CDR3 size: 14 residues. Germline CDR1 reads SGHTA; CDR2 reads FQGNSA. CDR3 coding DNA: TGTGCCAGCAGCCCAGCGGGAGGGCCTTTTGAGCAGTTCTTC. Translated: CASSPAGGPFEQFF.

This clonotype has just one count. This chain joins TRBV5-1 and TRBJ2-7, with TRBD1 as a possible D gene (6 bases). Gene TRBJ2-1 matches the end of the DNA better, so the J call may be wrong. The germline V gene has CDR1 SGHRS and CDR2 YFSETQ. The CDR3 has 12 residues. DNA for the CDR3: TGCGCCAGCACAAAAGGGGGATATGAGCAGTTCTTC. It codes for CASTKGGYEQFF.

V gene TRBV9 combines with J gene TRBJ2-1; 7 nucleotides align to TRBD2. Germline-derived CDR1 and CDR2 are SGDLS and YYNGEE. With V trimmed by 4 bases and J by 0 bases, 4 bases remained unmatched. This CDR3 is 15 amino acids long. The DNA of the CDR3 is TGTGCCAGCAGCCTAAGCGGGAACTCCTACAATGAGCAGTTCTTC. Its translation is CASSLSGNSYNEQFF.

J is TRBJ2-7 and V is TRBV29-1, with D tentatively TRBD1 (6 bases). The CDR3 length is 13 residues. Germline V lookup: CDR1 SQVTM, CDR2 ANQGSEA. V was pared by 1 base and J by 2 bases, with 9 bases between. The CDR3 protein is CSVEGTEPYEQYF. CDR3 sequence (DNA): TGCAGCGTTGAAGGGACAGAACCCTACGAGCAGTACTTC.

This sequence joins TRBV7-9 and TRBJ1-6; D gene ambiguous. Trimming pared 7 bases from V and 3 bases from J, leaving 4 bases between. Germline V CDR1 and CDR2: SEHNR, FQNEAQ (reference sequence). The CDR3 runs to 12 residues. The DNA for the CDR3 is TGTGCCAGCAAGAACTATAATTCACCCCTCCACTTT. This gives the protein CASKNYNSPLHF.

The genes are TRBV29-1 and TRBJ1-6; D remains ambiguous. V was cut by 1 base and J by 10 bases, with 14 bases left in between. The CDR3 runs 14 residues. Germline CDR1 is SQVTM and CDR2 is ANQGSEA. This CDR3 is CSVEGSRARSPLHF. Here the CDR3 DNA reads TGCAGCGTTGAAGGTTCCAGAGCACGGTCACCCCTCCACTTT. Full variable domain (missing parts from reference TRBV29-1 and TRBJ1-6): SAVISQKPSRDICQRGTSLTIQCQVDSQVTMMFWYRQQPGQSLTLIATANQGSEATYESGFVIDKFPISRPNLTFSTLTVSNMSPEDSSIYLCSVEGSRARSPLHFGNGTRLTVT.

This clonotype was seen more than once but under ten times. V and J are TRBV9 and TRBJ2-5; 9 nucleotides align to TRBD2. Germline trimming cut 4 bases from V and 1 base from J; bases unmatched to any gene: 2. The V gene's germline CDR1 is SGDLS and CDR2 YYNGEE. The CDR3 runs to 14 residues. The CDR3 region is CASSSGLAQETQYF. DNA of the CDR3: TGTGCCAGCAGCTCGGGACTAGCCCAAGAGACCCAGTACTTC.

The V gene is TRBV7-9, the J gene TRBJ1-5, with D unresolved. Germline CDR1 and CDR2: SEHNR and FQNEAQ (reference sequence). The V gene lost 1 base and the J gene lost 11 bases, with 12 bases spanning the gap. There are 13 residues in the CDR3. CDR3: CASSLEARGTQHF. CDR3 bases: TGTGCCAGCAGCTTAGAGGCCAGAGGAACCCAGCATTTT.

This clonotype was found many times. This chain uses TRBV10-3 with TRBJ2-3, with 10 positions matching TRBD1. The CDR3 runs to 14 residues. Germline lookup yields CDR1 ENHRY and CDR2 SYGVKD. V lost 3 bases to trimming and J lost 6 bases; unmatched junction nucleotides: 3. CDR3 sequence: CAISDPGQGDTQYF. The CDR3 coding sequence is TGTGCCATCAGTGACCCGGGACAGGGGGATACGCAGTATTTT.

Comments on this clonotype: The junction and the germline gene differ at one end; a read error may be behind it. The rearrangement uses TRBV7-9 and TRBJ2-5; TRBD2 might be the D (6 bases). CDR1 is SEHNR, CDR2 FQNEAQ, per germline (reference sequence). CDR3 size: 13 residues. Here the CDR3 DNA reads TGCGCCAGCAGCCAGTGGAGGGAAGAGACCCAGTACTTC. As protein: CASSQWREETQYF.

The chain employs TRBV2 and TRBJ2-5; D is uncertain. The CDR3 is 12 amino acids. The V end was cut by 3 bases, the J end by 5 bases, with 7 bases between. Germline CDR1 SNHLY, CDR2 FYNNEI. Here the CDR3 DNA reads TGTGCCAGCAGTGAGGGGAAGGAGACCCAGTACTTC. Its translation: CASSEGKETQYF.

The V call is TRBV20-1, the J call TRBJ2-3, with D perhaps given as TRBD1 or TRBD2 (5 bases each). The J call is in doubt because the DNA end fits TRBJ2-2 better. The CDR3 extends over 14 amino acids. CDR1 DFQATT and CDR2 SNEGSKA come from the germline V gene (reference sequence). This CDR3 is CSARGGVSTGELFF. In DNA, the CDR3 is TGCAGTGCTAGAGGAGGGGTCAGCACCGGGGAGCTGTTTTTT.

This clonotype was recorded at least ten times. The V call is TRBV10-1, the J call TRBJ1-2; the D is unclear. This CDR3 has 10 residues. V was cut by 3 bases and J by 7 bases, with 3 bases left in between. Germline CDR1 WNHNN, CDR2 SYGVQD (reference sequence). CDR3 protein: CASSEGGYTF. CDR3 sequence (DNA): TGCGCCAGCAGTGAAGGTGGCTACACCTTC.

This chain uses TRBV7-2 with TRBJ2-7, with 8 bases aligning to TRBD1. Germline CDR1 reads SGHTA; CDR2 reads FQGNSA. This CDR3 comprises 15 residues. J gave up 1 base and V 2 bases, and 4 bases lay outside the gene matches. As DNA, the CDR3 is TGTGCCAGCAGCTTATTAACAGGGGGATCCTACGAGCAGTACTTC. Protein sequence: CASSLLTGGSYEQYF.

Points on this clonotype: Being one base from a much bigger clone, this may be a read error. The V and J genes are TRBV6-6 and TRBJ2-3; 12 nucleotides match TRBD2. This CDR3 contains 15 residues. Germline CDR1 and CDR2: MNHNY and SVGAGI (reference sequence). CDR3 nucleotide sequence: TGTGCCAGAAGTTGGGCGACTAGCGGGGGAGATACGCAGTATTTT. This sequence encodes CARSWATSGGDTQYF.

V usage is TRBV10-3 and J usage is TRBJ2-3, with D perhaps TRBD1 or TRBD2 (5 bases each). Germline CDR1 reads ENHRY; CDR2 reads SYGVKD. CDR3 length: 16 residues. With 10 bases removed from V and 2 bases from J, the gap between germline ends came to 22 bases. CDR3 sequence reads: CASSRTGTGNTDTQYF. The CDR3 DNA sequence: TGTGCCAGCAGCCGAACCGGGACGGGAAACACAGATACGCAGTATTTT.

This clonotype was seen once. The rearrangement links TRBV20-1 to TRBJ2-1; 11 nucleotides match TRBD2. The CDR3 contains 15 residues. V trimming: 6 bases; J trimming: 9 bases; junction bases outside the gene matches: 13. From germline, CDR1 is DFQATT and CDR2 SNEGSKA (reference sequence). CDR3 in DNA: TGCAGTGCCCCCGTTCCGGGACTAGCGGACGGTGAGCAGTTCTTC. Its protein product is CSAPVPGLADGEQFF.

In this sample, this clonotype turned up a few times. One end of the junction fails to match germline, which may point to a read error. The chain combines TRBV2 with TRBJ1-5; D remains unclear. CDR3 length: 12 residues. CDR1 is SNHLY and CDR2 is FYNNEI in the germline V gene. The CDR3 DNA follows: TGTGCCAGCCGTGACGCGAATCAGCCCCAGCATTTT. As protein: CASRDANQPQHF.

J is TRBJ2-5 and V is TRBV10-3, with D possibly TRBD1 on 5 matching bases. V lost 6 bases, J lost 1 base, and 30 bases lay in between. In germline, CDR1 is ENHRY, CDR2 SYGVKD. The CDR3 covers 20 residues. The CDR3 DNA follows: TGTGCCATCAGACTTGACAGCTCCTACGAGGAGAATGGGGCCCAAGAGACCCAGTACTTC. Amino acids: CAIRLDSSYEENGAQETQYF.

This chain uses TRBV7-8 with TRBJ1-6, with D possibly TRBD1 on 6 matching bases. V was shortened by 6 bases and J by 9 bases, with 12 bases between the two germline ends. CDR1 is SGHVS, CDR2 FQNEAQ, per germline. The CDR3 runs 13 residues. This chain's CDR3 is CASRTGSASPLHF. The CDR3 region has the DNA TGTGCCAGCAGAACAGGGAGCGCTTCACCCCTCCACTTT.

J is TRBJ1-3 and V is TRBV20-1; 7 positions match TRBD1. The J segment lost 2 bases and the V segment lost 2 bases, leaving 6 bases of the junction unmatched. Germline values: CDR1 DFQATT, CDR2 SNEGSKA (reference sequence). The CDR3 extends over 15 amino acids. CDR3 in DNA: TGCAGTGCTAGACGGGGACAGAGCGCTGGAAACACCATATATTTT. Its protein product is CSARRGQSAGNTIYF.

The V and J genes are TRBV15 and TRBJ1-1; 8 bases align to TRBD1. This CDR3 has 15 residues. V shed 2 bases, J shed 6 bases, and the junction held 8 bases outside the gene matches. Looked up from germline, CDR1 is LNHNV and CDR2 is YYDKDF (reference sequence). CDR3 nucleotides: TGTGCCACCAGCAGACAACAGGGGGGAAACGCTGAAGCTTTCTTT. The encoded protein is CATSRQQGGNAEAFF.

The V and J genes are TRBV11-3 and TRBJ1-2, with 9 bases aligning to TRBD1. Germline V gene data show CDR1 as SGHNT and CDR2 as YENEEA. The CDR3 consists of 13 residues. Trimming at V came to 4 bases and at J to 10 bases, leaving 7 bases not matched to a gene. The chain's CDR3 is CASSSGTGRFYTF. CDR3 coding DNA: TGTGCCAGCAGCTCCGGGACAGGGAGGTTCTACACCTTC.

This clonotype was seen ten or more times. The rearrangement joins TRBV4-1 to TRBJ1-5; the D is unclear. Trimming took off 3 bases at V and 6 bases at J, with 12 bases between the two ends. The CDR3 has 14 amino acids. CDR1 MGHRA and CDR2 YSYEKL come from the germline V gene. CDR3 bases: TGCGCCAGCAGCCAGGGTTGGGAGGGTCAGCCCCAGCATTTT. As protein: CASSQGWEGQPQHF.

This clonotype was detected a few times. The chain joins TRBV10-2 to TRBJ2-1; weak D call: TRBD2 (6 bases). There are 13 residues in the CDR3. V was cut by 8 bases and J by 5 bases, with 13 bases left in between. Germline V CDR1 and CDR2: WSHSY, SAAADI. Here the CDR3 reads CASLPGADNEQFF. In nucleotides, the CDR3 is TGCGCCAGCCTCCCGGGAGCAGACAATGAGCAGTTCTTC.

This clonotype was picked up many times. The CDR3 coding sequence is TGTGCCAGTACCCCCGGGACAGGGGCCGACAATGAGCAGTTCTTC. Translation gives CASTPGTGADNEQFF. This chain uses TRBV19 with TRBJ2-1; 10 bases are a match to TRBD1. The CDR3 is 15 amino acids. V lost 7 bases, J lost 5 bases, and 8 bases stayed unmatched. Germline CDR1 is LNHDA and CDR2 is SQIVND (reference sequence).